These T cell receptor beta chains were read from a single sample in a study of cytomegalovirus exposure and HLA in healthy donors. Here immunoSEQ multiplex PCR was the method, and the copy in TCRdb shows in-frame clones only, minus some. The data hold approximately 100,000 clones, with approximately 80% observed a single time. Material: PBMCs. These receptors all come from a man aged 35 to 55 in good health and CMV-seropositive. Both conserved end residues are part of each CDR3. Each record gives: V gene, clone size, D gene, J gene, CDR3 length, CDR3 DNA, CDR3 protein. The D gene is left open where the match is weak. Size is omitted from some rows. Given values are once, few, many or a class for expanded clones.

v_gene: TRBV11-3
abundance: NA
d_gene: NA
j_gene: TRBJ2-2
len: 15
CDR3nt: TGTGCCAGCAGCTTCGGGGGAGCGAACACCGGGGAGCTGTTTTTT
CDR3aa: CASSFGGANTGELFF

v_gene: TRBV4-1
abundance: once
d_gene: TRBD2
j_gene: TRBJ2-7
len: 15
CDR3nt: TGCGCCAGCAGCCATGCTAGCGGGGGCTCCTACGAGCAGTACTTC
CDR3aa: CASSHASGGSYEQYF

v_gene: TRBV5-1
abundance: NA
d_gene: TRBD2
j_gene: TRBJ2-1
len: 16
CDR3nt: TGCGCCAGCAGCTTGGCGGGGACTAGCGGATACAATGAGCAGTTCTTC
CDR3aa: CASSLAGTSGYNEQFF

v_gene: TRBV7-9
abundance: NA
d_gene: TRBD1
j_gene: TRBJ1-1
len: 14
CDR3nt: TGTGCCAGCAGCCAAACAGGGGGCGGGGATGAAGCTTTCTTT
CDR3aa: CASSQTGGGDEAFF

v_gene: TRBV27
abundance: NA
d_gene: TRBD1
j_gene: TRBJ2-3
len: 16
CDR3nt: TGTGCCAGCAGTTTTTTGGACAGGGGGTTTTTAGATACGCAGTATTTT
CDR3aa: CASSFLDRGFLDTQYF

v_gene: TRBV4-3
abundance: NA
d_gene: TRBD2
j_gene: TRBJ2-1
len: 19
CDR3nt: TGCGCCAGCAGCCAAGATCAGGTAGCGGGGGGCGGGGTGGAGGATGAGCAGTTCTTC
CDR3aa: CASSQDQVAGGGVEDEQFF

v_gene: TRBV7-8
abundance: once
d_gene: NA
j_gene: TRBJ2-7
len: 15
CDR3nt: TGTGCCAGCAGCACCCCAGGGAATCCCTCCTACGAGCAGTACTTC
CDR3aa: CASSTPGNPSYEQYF

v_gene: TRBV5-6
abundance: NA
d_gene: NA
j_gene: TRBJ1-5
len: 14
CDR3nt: TGTGCCAGCAGCGATGGAGGGAGCAATCAGCCCCAGCATTTT
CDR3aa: CASSDGGSNQPQHF

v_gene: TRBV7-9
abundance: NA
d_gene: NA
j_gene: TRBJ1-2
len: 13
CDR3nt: TGTGCCAGCAGTTTGGCCAGGGATAATGGCTACACCTTC
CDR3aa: CASSLARDNGYTF

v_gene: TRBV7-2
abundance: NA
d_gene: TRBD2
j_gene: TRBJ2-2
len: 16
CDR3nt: TGTGCCAGCAGCTCTCGTCTCCAGCGGGGATCAGGGGAGCTGTTTTTT
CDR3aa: CASSSRLQRGSGELFF

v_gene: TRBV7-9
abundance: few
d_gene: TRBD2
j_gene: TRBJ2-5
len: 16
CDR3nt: TGTGCCAGCAGCTCGATGGGACTAGCGGTTAAAGAGACCCAGTACTTC
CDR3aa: CASSSMGLAVKETQYF

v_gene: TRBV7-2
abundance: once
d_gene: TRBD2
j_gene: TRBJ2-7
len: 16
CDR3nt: TGTGCCAGCAGCTTAGCCCCTGGCGGGGGGTTCTACGAGCAGTACTTC
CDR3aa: CASSLAPGGGFYEQYF

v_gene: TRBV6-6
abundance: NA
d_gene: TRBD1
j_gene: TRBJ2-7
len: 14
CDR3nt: TGTGCCAGCAGTTACTTCGACAGGGGATACGAGCAGTACTTC
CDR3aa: CASSYFDRGYEQYF

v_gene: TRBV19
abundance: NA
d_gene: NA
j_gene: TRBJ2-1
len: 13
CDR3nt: TGTGCCAGTAGTCAAGGACAGAACAATGAGCAGTTCTTC
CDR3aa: CASSQGQNNEQFF

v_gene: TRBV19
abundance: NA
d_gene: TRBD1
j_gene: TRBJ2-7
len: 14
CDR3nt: TGTGCCAGTAGTACCGGGACAGGGGCCTACGAGCAGTACTTC
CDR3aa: CASSTGTGAYEQYF

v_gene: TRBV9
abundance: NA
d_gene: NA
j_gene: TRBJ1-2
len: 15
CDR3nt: TGTGCCAGCAGCGCCCCCGGGGGGGTAGGGCGTGGCTACACCTTC
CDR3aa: CASSAPGGVGRGYTF

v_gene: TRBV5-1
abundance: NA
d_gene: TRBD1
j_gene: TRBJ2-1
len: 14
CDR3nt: TGCGCCAGCAGCTTGGGGGACAGGGGTTATGAGCAGTTCTTC
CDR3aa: CASSLGDRGYEQFF

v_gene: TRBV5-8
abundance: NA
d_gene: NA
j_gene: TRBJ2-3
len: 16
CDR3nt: TGTGCCAGCAGCTTGGTCGGGGGAGCGCGCACAGATACGCAGTATTTT
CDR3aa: CASSLVGGARTDTQYF

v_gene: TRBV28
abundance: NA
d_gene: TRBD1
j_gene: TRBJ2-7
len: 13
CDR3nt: TGTGCCAGCACAAACAGGGGGGCCTACGAGCAGTACTTC
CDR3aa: CASTNRGAYEQYF

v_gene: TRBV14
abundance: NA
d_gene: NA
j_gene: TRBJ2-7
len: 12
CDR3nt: TGTGCCAGCAAGCCCACGGCCTACGAGCAGTACTTC
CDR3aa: CASKPTAYEQYF

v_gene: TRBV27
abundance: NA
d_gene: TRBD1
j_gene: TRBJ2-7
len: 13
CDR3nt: TGTGCCAGCAGGGGACAGGAGTCCTACGAGCAGTACTTC
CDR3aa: CASRGQESYEQYF

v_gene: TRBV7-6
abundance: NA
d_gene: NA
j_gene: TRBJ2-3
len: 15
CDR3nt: TGTGCCAGCAGCTTAGAAACAGGGTCCACAGATACGCAGTATTTT
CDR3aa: CASSLETGSTDTQYF

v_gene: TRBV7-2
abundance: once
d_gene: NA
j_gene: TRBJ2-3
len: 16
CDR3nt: TGTGCCAGCAGTTACAACACAGGGACGTTCACAGATACGCAGTATTTT
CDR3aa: CASSYNTGTFTDTQYF

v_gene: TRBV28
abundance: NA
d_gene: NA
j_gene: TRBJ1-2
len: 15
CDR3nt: TGTGCCAGCAGCTCCCCTGGGCGCTCTAACTATGGCTACACCTTC
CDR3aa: CASSSPGRSNYGYTF

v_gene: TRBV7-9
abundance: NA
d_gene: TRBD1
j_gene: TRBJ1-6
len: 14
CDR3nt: TGTTCCAGCAGGGAAGGACAGGGAGGTTCACCCCTCCACTTT
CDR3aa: CSSREGQGGSPLHF

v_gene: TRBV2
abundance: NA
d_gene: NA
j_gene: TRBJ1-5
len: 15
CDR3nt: TGTGCCAGCATCACCACAGGGTCGGGCAATCAGCCCCAGCATTTT
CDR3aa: CASITTGSGNQPQHF

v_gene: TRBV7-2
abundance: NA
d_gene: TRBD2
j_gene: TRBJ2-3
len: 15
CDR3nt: TGTGCCAGCAGCTTTGCTAGCGGGGTGAGAGATACGCAGTATTTT
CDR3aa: CASSFASGVRDTQYF

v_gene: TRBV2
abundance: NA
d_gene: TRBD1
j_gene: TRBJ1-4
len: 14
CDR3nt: TGTGCCAGCATTAAAGACAGGGGGAATGAAAAACTGTTTTTT
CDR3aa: CASIKDRGNEKLFF

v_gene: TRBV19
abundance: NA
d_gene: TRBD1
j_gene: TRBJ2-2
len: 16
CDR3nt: TGTGCCAGTACCCGAAAGGGACAGTCGAACACCGGGGAGCTGTTTTTT
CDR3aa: CASTRKGQSNTGELFF

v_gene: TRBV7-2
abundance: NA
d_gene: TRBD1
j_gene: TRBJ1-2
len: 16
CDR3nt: TGTGCCAGCAGCCGAAGGGACAGGGGGGCTAACTATGGCTACACCTTC
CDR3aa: CASSRRDRGANYGYTF

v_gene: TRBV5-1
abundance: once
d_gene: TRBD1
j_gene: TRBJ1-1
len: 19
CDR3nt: TGCGCCAGCAGCTTGGCGGACAGGGGTAGAGACCCAATGAACACTGAAGCTTTCTTT
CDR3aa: CASSLADRGRDPMNTEAFF

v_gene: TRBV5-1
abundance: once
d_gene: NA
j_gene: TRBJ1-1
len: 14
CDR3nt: TGCGCCAGCAGCTTGGCTCCAGGGAACACTGAAGCTTTCTTT
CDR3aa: CASSLAPGNTEAFF

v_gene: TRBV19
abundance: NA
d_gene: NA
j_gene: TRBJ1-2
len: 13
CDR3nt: TGTGCCAGTGCTACGGGTTACTACTATGGCTACACCTTC
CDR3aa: CASATGYYYGYTF

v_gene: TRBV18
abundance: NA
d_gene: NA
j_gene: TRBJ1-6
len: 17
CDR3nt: TGTGCCAGCTCTCCGAGTCGGACAATTACCTATAATTCACCCCTCCACTTT
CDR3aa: CASSPSRTITYNSPLHF

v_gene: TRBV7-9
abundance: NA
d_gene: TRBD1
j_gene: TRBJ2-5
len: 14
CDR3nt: TGTGCCAGCAGCGAAACGACAGGGCTAGAGACCCAGTACTTC
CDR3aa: CASSETTGLETQYF

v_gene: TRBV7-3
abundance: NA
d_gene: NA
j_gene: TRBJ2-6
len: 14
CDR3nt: TGTGCCAGCAGCTCCGGCTCTGGGGCCAACGTCCTGACTTTC
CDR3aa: CASSSGSGANVLTF

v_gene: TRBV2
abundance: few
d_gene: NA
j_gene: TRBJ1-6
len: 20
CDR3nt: TGTGCCAGCACCCGGGTTGGCGGAAGATCCCTTAGTTCCTATAATTCACCCCTCCACTTT
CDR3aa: CASTRVGGRSLSSYNSPLHF

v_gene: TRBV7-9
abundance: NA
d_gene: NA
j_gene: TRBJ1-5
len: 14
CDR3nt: TGTGCCAGCAGCTTCGGAGGGTTCAATCAGCCCCAGCATTTT
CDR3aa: CASSFGGFNQPQHF

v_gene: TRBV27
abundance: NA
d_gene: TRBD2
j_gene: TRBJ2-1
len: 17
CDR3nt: TGTGCCAGCAGAAGACTAGCGGGGGGGCCTGCCTACAATGAGCAGTTCTTC
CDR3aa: CASRRLAGGPAYNEQFF

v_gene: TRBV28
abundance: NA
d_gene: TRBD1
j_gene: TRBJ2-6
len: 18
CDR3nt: TGTGCCAGCAGACGATCCGGGACAGGGTTCTCTGGGGCCAACGGCCTGACTTTC
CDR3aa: CASRRSGTGFSGANGLTF

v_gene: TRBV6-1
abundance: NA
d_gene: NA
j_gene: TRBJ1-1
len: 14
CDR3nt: TGTGCCAGCAGGGTTGGTCAGTTGAACACTGAAGCTTTCTTT
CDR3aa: CASRVGQLNTEAFF

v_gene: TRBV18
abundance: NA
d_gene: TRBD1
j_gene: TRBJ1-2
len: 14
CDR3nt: TGTGCCAGCTCCCCCCAGGGGGCGGGCTATGGCTACACCTTC
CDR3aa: CASSPQGAGYGYTF

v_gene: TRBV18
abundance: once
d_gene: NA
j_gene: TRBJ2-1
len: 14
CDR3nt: TGTGCCAGCTCATCGACGAAGGACAGCAATGAGCAGTTCTTC
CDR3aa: CASSSTKDSNEQFF

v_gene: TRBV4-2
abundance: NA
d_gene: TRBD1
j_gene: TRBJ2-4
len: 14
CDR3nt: TGTGCCAGCAGCCCGGACAGGAGCAAAAACATTCAGTACTTC
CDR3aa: CASSPDRSKNIQYF

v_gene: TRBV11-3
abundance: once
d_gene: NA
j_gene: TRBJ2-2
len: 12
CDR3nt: TGTGCCAGCAGCGGGGGGTCCGGGGAGCTGTTTTTT
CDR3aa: CASSGGSGELFF

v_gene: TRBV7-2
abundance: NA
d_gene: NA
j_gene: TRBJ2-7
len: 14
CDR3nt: TGTGCCAGCAGGGAGAGGGGGGGACACTACGAGCAGTACTTC
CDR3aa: CASRERGGHYEQYF

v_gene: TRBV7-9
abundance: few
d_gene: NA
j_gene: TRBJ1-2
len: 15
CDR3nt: TGTGCCAGCAGCTTAAGAGCCAGGGGTGACTATGGCTACACCTTC
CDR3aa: CASSLRARGDYGYTF

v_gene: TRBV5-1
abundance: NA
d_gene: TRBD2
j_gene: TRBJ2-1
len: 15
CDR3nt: TGCGCCAGCAGCCTCGTCCCGGGACTAGCCAATGAGCAGTTCTTC
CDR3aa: CASSLVPGLANEQFF

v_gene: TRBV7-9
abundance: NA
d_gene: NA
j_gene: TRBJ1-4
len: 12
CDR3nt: TGTGCCAGCAGCGCACAGGGAGAAAAACTGTTTTTT
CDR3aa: CASSAQGEKLFF